Shown below are 29 T cell receptor beta chains from a single sample sequenced in a study of T-cell reconstitution after alpha-beta-depleted transplantation in children. TCRbeta library preparation incorporated unique molecular identifiers. Each CDR3 protein gets one entry after TCRdb re-called the PCR reads with MiXCR. The sample holds approximately 100,000 distinct CDR3 sequences, 9% to 15% seen once. Specimen: PBMCs from the stem cell graft donor, collected from the stem cell graft. The receptors come from a human donor who donated a stem cell graft to a child with inherited bone marrow failure.

This chain connects TRBV19 to TRBJ2-2; D is undetermined. The germline V gene encodes CDR1 LNHDA and CDR2 SQIVND (reference sequence). Trimming took off 7 bases at V and 1 base at J, with 10 bases between the two ends. CDR3 length: 14 amino acids. CDR3 bases: TGTGCCAGTAATGCGTTCCTGAACACCGGGGAGCTGTTTTTT. Residues: CASNAFLNTGELFF. Supplemented by reference TRBV19 and TRBJ2-2, the full variable domain reads DGGITQSPKYLFRKEGQNVTLSCEQNLNHDAMYWYRQDPGQGLRLIYYSQIVNDFQKGDIAEGYSVSREKKESFPLTVTSAQKNPTAFYLCASNAFLNTGELFFGEGSRLTVL.

This clonotype was detected ten times or more. The rearrangement joins TRBV6-1 to TRBJ1-2; no clear D gene. Trimming took off 7 bases at V and 0 bases at J, with 12 bases between the two ends. This CDR3 spans 14 amino acids. Germline CDR1 and CDR2: MNHNS and SASEGT. CDR3 residues: CASIGSPTNYGYTF. CDR3 bases: TGTGCCAGCATCGGAAGCCCGACTAACTATGGCTACACCTTC.

This clonotype was seen at least ten times. The chain joins TRBV5-1 to TRBJ1-1; possibly TRBD1 for D (5 bases). CDR1 is SGHRS, CDR2 YFSETQ, per germline. Trimming removed 4 bases from V and 4 bases from J, with 14 bases in between. This CDR3 has 14 residues. CDR3 sequence: CASSPGGVTTEAFF. The CDR3 DNA sequence: TGCGCCAGCAGCCCGGGGGGGGTGACCACTGAAGCTTTCTTT.

This clonotype has just a few counts. The V gene is TRBV18, the J gene TRBJ2-7; D tentatively reads TRBD1 or TRBD2 (5 bases each). CDR1 KGHSH and CDR2 LQKENI come from the germline V gene. Trimming removed 0 bases at V and 4 bases at J, with 13 bases between. This CDR3 is 15 amino acids long. The CDR3 reads CASSPPSQRGYEQYF. The CDR3 DNA reads TGTGCCAGCTCACCACCGTCCCAGAGGGGTTACGAGCAGTACTTC.

The chain uses TRBV20-1 and TRBJ1-5; a possible D gene is TRBD1 (6 bases). Germline CDR1 is DFQATT and CDR2 is SNEGSKA (reference sequence). The length of the CDR3 is 12 residues. V lost 3 bases, J lost 6 bases, and 9 bases lay in between. The chain's CDR3 is CSARRGVQPQHF. As DNA, the CDR3 is TGCAGTGCTAGGAGGGGGGTTCAGCCCCAGCATTTT.

This clonotype was detected many times. V usage is TRBV7-2 and J usage is TRBJ2-7; a weak D match, TRBD2 (6 bases). V was trimmed by 5 bases and J by 4 bases, leaving 24 bases between them. Germline V gives CDR1 SGHTA, CDR2 FQGNSA. The CDR3 is 17 amino acids. The CDR3 DNA sequence: TGTGCCAGCAGCCCAGAGGGCCGGGACGGGGGAAGTTACGAGCAGTACTTC. Protein sequence: CASSPEGRDGGSYEQYF.

This clonotype was found many times. The chain combines TRBV10-3 with TRBJ1-1; TRBD1 matches 7 bases. CDR3 size: 16 residues. Trimming removed 0 bases from V and 1 base from J; junction bases left unmatched: 5. Germline assignment: CDR1 ENHRY and CDR2 SYGVKD. The CDR3 sequence is CAISESTWDRNTEAFF. In DNA form, the CDR3 reads TGTGCCATCAGTGAGTCCACTTGGGACAGGAACACTGAAGCTTTCTTT.

In its sample, this clonotype was seen many times. The gene calls are TRBV28 and TRBJ1-6; a weak D match, TRBD1 (5 bases). The V end was cut by 1 base, the J end by 7 bases, with 11 bases between. This CDR3 has 15 residues. The germline V gene encodes CDR1 MDHEN and CDR2 SYDVKM. The CDR3: CASSLSTGGNSPLHF. CDR3 sequence (DNA): TGTGCCAGCAGTTTATCGACTGGGGGAAATTCACCCCTCCACTTT.

The sample holds many counts of this clonotype. The chain recombines TRBV15 with TRBJ1-2; weak D call: TRBD1 (6 bases). The CDR3 totals 16 residues. Germline V gene lookup returns CDR1 LNHNV and CDR2 YYDKDF (reference sequence). The V and J ends lost 0 bases and 5 bases respectively, with 16 bases between them. Here the CDR3 reads CATSRDWGGQGYGYTF. CDR3 bases: TGTGCCACCAGCAGAGATTGGGGGGGACAAGGATATGGCTACACCTTC. Supplemented by reference TRBV15 and TRBJ1-2, the full variable domain reads DAMVIQNPRYQVTQFGKPVTLSCSQTLNHNVMYWYQQKSSQAPKLLFHYYDKDFNNEADTPDNFQSRRPNTSFCFLDIRSPGLGDTAMYLCATSRDWGGQGYGYTFGSGTRLTVV.

The chain has TRBV25-1 and TRBJ2-7; TRBD2 is a possible D gene (5 bases). The germline V and J ends were trimmed by 2 bases and 7 bases, with 12 bases remaining between them. The CDR3 is 13 residues long. From germline, CDR1 is MGHDK and CDR2 SYGVNS. The CDR3 nucleotides read TGTGCCAGCAGTGAACTCGAGGGTATAGAGCAGTACTTC. Protein: CASSELEGIEQYF.

This clonotype turned up a few times. This chain connects TRBV30 to TRBJ2-1; perhaps TRBD2 as D (5 bases). V lost 4 bases and J 4 bases, leaving 20 bases between the germline ends. The CDR3 contains 16 residues. Germline CDR1 and CDR2: GTSNPN and SVGIG (reference sequence). The CDR3 DNA is TGTGCCTGGAACCCTCCCGGAGGCAGAAAGTACAATGAGCAGTTCTTC. Protein sequence: CAWNPPGGRKYNEQFF.

This clonotype was recorded many times. The V and J genes are TRBV12-3 or TRBV12-4 and TRBJ1-1; 7 nucleotides agree with TRBD1. The V segment lost 4 bases and the J segment 6 bases; nucleotides outside the gene matches: 5. The CDR3 consists of 13 residues. The CDR3 sequence: CASSSQGNAEAFF. CDR3 DNA: TGTGCCAGCAGTTCACAGGGGAATGCTGAAGCTTTCTTT.

In DNA, the CDR3 is TGCAGTGCTAGAGATCAGCAGGGTTCAACCTCTGGGGCCAACGTCCTGACTTTC. Its protein product is CSARDQQGSTSGANVLTF. This sequence joins TRBV20-1 and TRBJ2-6, with TRBD1 as a possible D gene (5 bases). The germline V and J ends were trimmed by 0 bases and 0 bases, with 15 bases remaining between them. The CDR3 has 18 residues. The germline CDR1 and CDR2 sequences are DFQATT and SNEGSKA (reference sequence).

The chain employs TRBV7-8 and TRBJ1-6, with D perhaps matching TRBD1 (5 bases). Per the germline V gene, CDR1 is SGHVS and CDR2 is FQNEAQ. Trimming pared 4 bases from V and 6 bases from J, leaving 10 bases between. The CDR3 extends over 14 amino acids. In DNA, the CDR3 is TGTGCCAGCAGCTACAGGTTACCTAATTCACCCCTCCACTTT. Its protein product is CASSYRLPNSPLHF.

Many counts were recorded for this clonotype. V and J are TRBV3-1 and TRBJ1-1; perhaps TRBD1 as D (5 bases). From germline, CDR1 is LGHDT and CDR2 YNNKEL (reference sequence). The germline V and J ends were trimmed by 0 bases and 6 bases, with 17 bases remaining between them. This CDR3 is built from 16 residues. CDR3 sequence: CASSQERGSKVAEAFF. In DNA form, the CDR3 reads TGTGCCAGCAGCCAAGAGCGGGGCTCCAAGGTGGCTGAAGCTTTCTTT.

This clonotype has at least ten counts. V and J are TRBV5-5 and TRBJ2-1; D uncertain. The CDR3 contains 14 residues. Germline loops: CDR1 SGHKS, CDR2 YYEKEE (reference sequence). Trimming shortened V by 0 bases and J by 6 bases, and 10 bases separated the two germline ends. The CDR3 sequence: CASSLVAASNEQFF. The CDR3 DNA follows: TGTGCCAGCAGCTTGGTCGCAGCATCCAATGAGCAGTTCTTC.

Many counts were recorded for this clonotype. The rearrangement links TRBV5-1 to TRBJ2-7, with 7 bases identical to TRBD1. Per the germline V gene, CDR1 is SGHRS and CDR2 is YFSETQ. The CDR3 is 14 amino acids. V trimming: 5 bases; J trimming: 3 bases; junction bases outside the gene matches: 8. The CDR3 loop reads CASSPGQANYEQYF. The CDR3 nucleotides are TGCGCCAGCAGTCCCGGACAGGCGAACTACGAGCAGTACTTC.

In its sample, this clonotype was seen many times. The CDR3 reads CASRTGTGYTGELFF. The CDR3 coding sequence is TGTGCCAGCAGGACCGGGACAGGGTACACCGGGGAGCTGTTTTTT. The chain has TRBV12-3 or TRBV12-4 and TRBJ2-2; TRBD1 matches 9 bases. With 6 bases clipped from V and 3 bases from J, the junction kept 5 bases outside the gene matches. The CDR3 spans 15 residues.

The V gene is TRBV29-1, the J gene TRBJ2-1, with D possibly matching TRBD2 (6 bases). The CDR3 length is 13 residues. Germline values: CDR1 SQVTM, CDR2 ANQGSEA. Trimming pared 5 bases from V and 2 bases from J, leaving 10 bases between. Here the CDR3 reads CSVSGWAYNEQFF. DNA of the CDR3: TGCAGCGTTAGCGGGTGGGCCTACAATGAGCAGTTCTTC.

This clonotype was seen at least ten times. The rearrangement joins TRBV20-1 to TRBJ2-1; D is unresolved. Germline V lookup: CDR1 DFQATT, CDR2 SNEGSKA (reference sequence). This CDR3 region has 11 residues. V was cut by 3 bases and J by 4 bases, with 4 bases left in between. The CDR3 sequence is CSASPYNEQFF. As DNA, the CDR3 is TGCAGTGCTAGTCCGTACAATGAGCAGTTCTTC.

This clonotype was found many times. This chain connects TRBV4-3 to TRBJ1-2; D uncertain. The CDR3 loop spans 13 amino acids. Germline V gives CDR1 LGHNA, CDR2 YSLEER. V was trimmed by 0 bases and J by 6 bases, leaving 8 bases between them. This chain's CDR3 is CASSQDFYDGYTF. CDR3 DNA: TGCGCCAGCAGCCAAGATTTTTACGATGGCTACACCTTC.

As regards this clonotype: At one end, the junction sequence differs from germline, possibly due to a read error. V and J are TRBV11-3 and TRBJ1-1, with 11 positions matching TRBD1. The germline V gene encodes CDR1 SGHNT and CDR2 YENEEA. The CDR3 consists of 18 residues. CDR3 coding DNA: TGTACCAGCAGCTCCCGGTCCCTCGGGACAGGGGGGGATACTGAAGCTTTCTTT. This gives the protein CTSSSRSLGTGGDTEAFF.

In its sample, this clonotype was seen a few times. The CDR3 coding sequence is TGTGCCAGCAGTTTGCGAACTAGGAGGATATACAATGAGCAGTTCTTC. Amino acids: CASSLRTRRIYNEQFF. This chain joins TRBV27 and TRBJ2-1; perhaps TRBD2 as D (5 bases). CDR1 and CDR2 (germline): MNHEY, SMNVEV (reference sequence). The CDR3 has 16 amino acids. Trimming removed 3 bases from V and 4 bases from J, with 16 bases in between.

The sample holds many counts of this clonotype. The chain combines TRBV5-6 with TRBJ1-6; D perhaps matches TRBD1 (5 bases). Trimming pared 0 bases from V and 10 bases from J, leaving 11 bases between. Germline V gives CDR1 SGHDT, CDR2 YYEEEE. The CDR3 runs 14 residues. This CDR3 is CASSLVMGDSPLHF. The CDR3 bases are TGTGCCAGCAGCTTGGTAATGGGGGACTCACCCCTCCACTTT.

Ten or more counts support this clonotype. The rearrangement joins TRBV6-5 to TRBJ1-1, with 7 nucleotides matching TRBD1. Germline V gene lookup returns CDR1 MNHEY and CDR2 SVGAGI. This CDR3 region has 16 residues. The V and J ends lost 6 bases and 1 base, in that order; junction bases with no gene match: 11. In DNA form, the CDR3 reads TGTGCCAGCAGCCAGTTTCGCGGGACAGCGAACACTGAAGCTTTCTTT. It is translated as CASSQFRGTANTEAFF.

This clonotype was counted many times. V is TRBV5-1 and J is TRBJ2-3, with D possibly being TRBD1 (7 bases). Germline lookup yields CDR1 SGHRS and CDR2 YFSETQ. This CDR3 comprises 14 residues. The germline V and J ends were trimmed by 4 bases and 4 bases, with 13 bases remaining between them. The CDR3 loop reads CASSGGTVADTQYF. The CDR3 coding sequence is TGCGCCAGCAGCGGGGGGACAGTAGCAGATACGCAGTATTTT. Complete variable domain (other parts from reference TRBV5-1 and TRBJ2-3): KAGVTQTPRYLIKTRGQQVTLSCSPISGHRSVSWYQQTPGQGLQFLFEYFSETQRNKGNFPGRFSGRQFSNSRSEMNVSTLELGDSALYLCASSGGTVADTQYFGPGTRLTVL.

The sample holds many counts of this clonotype. The V call is TRBV19, the J call TRBJ2-3; a possible D gene is TRBD2 (6 bases). Germline CDR1 and CDR2: LNHDA and SQIVND (reference sequence). Trimming pared 7 bases from V and 0 bases from J, leaving 11 bases between. The CDR3 contains 14 residues. The CDR3 loop is CASIPSGSTDTQYF. CDR3 in DNA: TGTGCCAGTATCCCAAGCGGGAGCACAGATACGCAGTATTTT.

This clonotype showed up many times. The CDR3 DNA sequence: TGTGCCAGCAGCTTGGCCTGGCAGGGGGCGTCGAGCACTGAAGCTTTCTTT. Translating gives CASSLAWQGASSTEAFF. The chain has TRBV5-6 and TRBJ1-1; TRBD1 matches 8 bases. Losses at the gene ends were 0 bases for V and 4 bases for J; bases not matched to a gene: 11. The CDR3 covers 17 residues. Germline lookup yields CDR1 SGHDT and CDR2 YYEEEE.

This clonotype has at least ten counts. The rearrangement uses TRBV4-1 and TRBJ2-5; D not certain. This CDR3 region has 13 residues. The germline V and J ends were trimmed by 2 bases and 5 bases, with 9 bases remaining between them. Per germline, CDR1 MGHRA and CDR2 YSYEKL. In DNA, the CDR3 is TGCGCCAGCAGCCAAAGGCAGCTGGAGACCCAGTACTTC. Its translation: CASSQRQLETQYF.